Following are 12 T cell receptor beta chains from one sample sequenced in a study of human thymus T cells. TCRdb's table, derived via immunoSEQ multiplex PCR, lists solely in-frame clones and lacks some. The data show about 46,000 clones, with around 93% seen just once and under 0.2% held by the top ten. The source material was blood. The receptors come from a girl younger than two with a congenital heart defect but otherwise immunologically healthy.

The chain combines TRBV6-1 with TRBJ2-5; D remains ambiguous. Germline-derived CDR1 and CDR2 are MNHNS and SASEGT. V lost 2 bases and J 5 bases, leaving 3 bases between the germline ends. There are 11 residues in the CDR3. The CDR3 sequence: CASSELETQYF. The CDR3 nucleotides are TGTGCCAGCAGTGAACTGGAGACCCAGTACTTC.

The rearrangement uses TRBV28 and TRBJ1-1; D is undetermined. V lost 7 bases and J 0 bases, leaving 12 bases between the germline ends. Germline CDR1 reads MDHEN; CDR2 reads SYDVKM. The CDR3 totals 14 residues. The CDR3 DNA sequence: TGTGCCAGCAAAACATCGGGGTTGAACACTGAAGCTTTCTTT. This sequence encodes CASKTSGLNTEAFF.

The V gene is TRBV4-1, the J gene TRBJ2-3; no clear D. Germline CDR1 and CDR2: MGHRA and YSYEKL. Trimming stripped 3 bases from V and 1 base from J, with 14 bases between. The CDR3 covers 16 residues. The CDR3 coding sequence is TGCGCCAGCAGCCAGGTTGGGCCTGGAGGCACAGATACGCAGTATTTT. Translating gives CASSQVGPGGTDTQYF.

Worth noting for this clone: This CDR3 is also generated by other DNA sequences in the sample. The rearrangement joins TRBV27 to TRBJ2-7, with TRBD2 matching over 10 bases. Germline V gives CDR1 MNHEY, CDR2 SMNVEV (reference sequence). This CDR3 is built from 15 residues. V dropped 7 bases and J dropped 2; count of bases not matched to a gene: 8. The CDR3 protein is CASKGLAEGPYEQYF. The CDR3 DNA sequence: TGTGCCAGCAAAGGACTAGCGGAGGGTCCCTACGAGCAGTACTTC.

This chain connects TRBV7-2 to TRBJ1-6; TRBD1 aligns across 9 bases. The CDR3 extends over 15 amino acids. J was trimmed by 9 bases and V by 0 bases; bases with no gene match: 3. CDR1 is SGHTA and CDR2 is FQGNSA in the germline V gene. CDR3 protein: CASSLARTGASPLHF. CDR3 sequence (DNA): TGTGCCAGCAGCTTAGCCCGGACAGGGGCTTCACCCCTCCACTTT.

This chain joins TRBV4-1 and TRBJ1-3; D unclear. The CDR3 is made up of 13 amino acids. Germline CDR1 is MGHRA and CDR2 is YSYEKL. Trimming shortened V by 1 base and J by 0 bases, and 1 base separated the two germline ends. CDR3 nucleotides: TGCGCCAGCAGCCAAGCCTCTGGAAACACCATATATTTT. Translation gives CASSQASGNTIYF.

The sample holds one count of this clone. This chain uses TRBV6-4 with TRBJ1-2; D not certain. CDR3 length: 13 residues. Trimming took 0 bases from V and 8 from J, leaving 10 bases between them. Germline V gives CDR1 MRHNA, CDR2 SNTAGT. Here the CDR3 reads CASSDSSGNGYTF. CDR3 bases: TGTGCCAGCAGTGACTCTTCGGGGAACGGCTACACCTTC.

CDR3 sequence reads: CASSQVHPGGTGELFF. CDR3 DNA sequence: TGTGCCAGCAGCCAAGTGCACCCCGGTGGGACCGGGGAGCTGTTTTTT. The V call is TRBV14, the J call TRBJ2-2; D is unresolved. The CDR3 consists of 16 residues. The ends were cut back, 1 base at V and 5 bases at J, with 14 bases in the middle. In germline, CDR1 is SGHDN, CDR2 FVKESK.

The genes are TRBV5-1 and TRBJ2-7, with a tentative D call TRBD2 (5 bases). V lost 4 bases and J 2 bases, leaving 13 bases between the germline ends. Germline loops: CDR1 SGHRS, CDR2 YFSETQ. The length of the CDR3 is 14 residues. CDR3 amino acids: CASSLQGGTYEQYF. CDR3 DNA: TGCGCCAGCAGCCTACAAGGAGGAACCTACGAGCAGTACTTC.

The chain links TRBV11-2 to TRBJ1-3; 8 bases agree with TRBD1. The CDR3 extends over 15 amino acids. V was clipped by 5 bases and J by 0 bases; unmatched bases: 3. The germline gives CDR1 SGHAT, CDR2 FQNNGV. The CDR3 DNA follows: TGTGCCAGCAGCCCAGGGGGCCCCTCTGGAAACACCATATATTTT. It codes for CASSPGGPSGNTIYF.

CDR3 protein: CSVDGQGVWSTEAFF. For the CDR3, the DNA is TGCAGCGTTGACGGACAGGGGGTCTGGAGCACTGAAGCTTTCTTT. The chain combines TRBV29-1 with TRBJ1-1, with 10 bases identical to TRBD1. The V segment lost 3 bases and the J segment 4 bases; nucleotides outside the gene matches: 8. The germline gives CDR1 SQVTM, CDR2 ANQGSEA. The CDR3 is 15 residues long.

This chain uses TRBV28 with TRBJ2-2; D is undetermined. The CDR3 runs to 13 residues. Germline assignment: CDR1 MDHEN and CDR2 SYDVKM. With 5 bases removed from V and 0 bases from J, the gap between germline ends came to 4 bases. The CDR3 loop is CASSQTNTGELFF. The DNA of the CDR3 is TGTGCCAGCAGTCAAACGAACACCGGGGAGCTGTTTTTT.